In its sample, the clone carrying this T cell receptor beta chain was seen many times. The data stem from a study of Graves' ophthalmopathy and Graves' hyperthyroidism. Between the trimmed V and J ends, which lost 0 bases and 1 base, there was a span of 10 bases. Germline CDR1 and CDR2: DFQATT and SNEGSKA (reference sequence). CDR3 length: 15 residues. Amplification targeted the TCR beta CDR3 regions, with RNA transcripts as the source material. HTBI primers were used in a first-round RT-PCR, which preceded a second-round multiplex PCR. TCRdb re-called the multiplex PCR reads with MiXCR, one entry per CDR3 protein. The sample includes 1 million to 1.3 million distinct CDR3 sequences, approximately 35% seen only once; the top ten take roughly 11%.

J is TRBJ1-3 and V is TRBV20-1, with D uncertain. The specimen was peripheral blood or thyroid tissue (not recorded which). This sequence was found in an adult man with Graves' hyperthyroidism. Here the CDR3 reads CSARDAGGSGNTIYF. As DNA, the CDR3 is TGCAGTGCTAGAGATGCAGGAGGGTCTGGAAACACCATATATTTT.